The rows below give T cell receptor beta chains drawn from one sample of a study of PD-1 blockade in mismatch repair-deficient tumors. TCRdb's copy holds only in-frame clones and misses some; the assay was immunoSEQ multiplex PCR. The sample lists around 48,000 clones, around 73% occurring once. Sample: peripheral blood, taken 4 weeks after starting pembrolizumab. The source of these receptors is an adult with mismatch repair-deficient cancer. CDR3s include the opening cysteine and the closing phenylalanine or tryptophan. A D gene is named only where the DNA matches it firmly. Only some rows state a clone size, as once, few, many or a class for expanded clones.

J	D	size	V	DNA	CDR3
TRBJ2-1	TRBD2	-	TRBV7-9	TGTGCCAGCCGGATAGCGGGAGGGGTAGCGTACAATGAGCAGTTCTTC	CASRIAGGVAYNEQFF
TRBJ2-3	TRBD2	once	TRBV11-3	TGTGCCAGCAGCTCCGGCAAGACTAGCGGTCCCCGAGATACGCAGTATTTT	CASSSGKTSGPRDTQYF
TRBJ1-2	-	few	TRBV10-3	TGTGCCATCAGCGAAAAGACAGTGGGGTTTCTTAACTATGGCTACACCTTC	CAISEKTVGFLNYGYTF
TRBJ1-2	-	-	TRBV5-6	TGTGCCAGCAGCTTGGACTATGGCTACACCTTC	CASSLDYGYTF
TRBJ2-7	TRBD1	-	TRBV2	TGTGCCAGCAGTGAACCAACCGGGACAGGGCCGGTGCAGTACTTC	CASSEPTGTGPVQYF
TRBJ2-1	-	-	TRBV11-2	TGTGCCAGCAGCTTAAGACGAGATGAGCAGTTCTTC	CASSLRRDEQFF
TRBJ2-7	TRBD1	once	TRBV12-5	TGTGCTAGTGGTTTGGGGGGACAGGGGACCTACGAGCAGTACTTC	CASGLGGQGTYEQYF
TRBJ2-5	-	-	TRBV21-1	TGTGCCAGCAGCACGGGACGGGGCAGGAGGACCCAGTACTTC	CASSTGRGRRTQYF
TRBJ1-4	TRBD1	-	TRBV29-1	TGCAGCGTTGAGGGACAGCCGTTCGGGGAAAAACTGTTTTTT	CSVEGQPFGEKLFF
TRBJ2-1	-	once	TRBV4-3	TGCGCCAGCAGCCAGAATCCGTACAATGAGCAGTTCTTC	CASSQNPYNEQFF
TRBJ2-3	TRBD2	-	TRBV5-6	TGTGCCAGCAGCTGGGGACTACCTTTCACAGATACGCAGTATTTT	CASSWGLPFTDTQYF
TRBJ2-1	-	-	TRBV14	TGTGCCAGCAGCCAAGACCCGGGAGTCTCCTACAATGAGCAGTTCTTC	CASSQDPGVSYNEQFF
TRBJ1-2	TRBD1	once	TRBV5-5	TGTGCCAGCAGCCCCGGGACAGGAGCATATGGCTACACCTTC	CASSPGTGAYGYTF
TRBJ1-2	TRBD1	-	TRBV6-5	TGTGCCAGCAGTTACCGGGGACAGGGGATCTATGGCTACACCTTC	CASSYRGQGIYGYTF
TRBJ2-2	TRBD2	few	TRBV27	TGTGCCAGCAACCCTAGCGGGATGACGGACGGGGAGCTGTTTTTT	CASNPSGMTDGELFF
TRBJ2-7	-	-	TRBV5-1	TGCGCCAGCAGCTGGGACACAAGCTCCTACGAGCAGTACTTC	CASSWDTSSYEQYF
TRBJ1-5	-	-	TRBV6-5	TGTGCCAGCAGTGGCGTCAGTAGCAATCAGCCCCAGCATTTT	CASSGVSSNQPQHF
TRBJ2-4	-	few	TRBV29-1	TGCAGCGTTGAGGGTAGTTTGGACTTCATTCAGTACTTC	CSVEGSLDFIQYF
TRBJ1-2	-	-	TRBV7-8	TGTGCCAGCAGCTTAGTTGGGGGCGGTGGCTACACCTTC	CASSLVGGGGYTF
TRBJ2-3	-	-	TRBV12-5	TGTGCTAGTGGTTTGGGGCGCCAGAGCTCGCCAGATACGCAGTATTTT	CASGLGRQSSPDTQYF
TRBJ2-2	-	once	TRBV10-1	TGCGCCAGCTCGGGATATTCGAACACCGGGGAGCTGTTTTTT	CASSGYSNTGELFF
TRBJ2-1	TRBD1	-	TRBV6-5	TGTGCCAGCAGTCCAGTAGGGGGCGCTAAGCAGTTCTTC	CASSPVGGAKQFF
TRBJ1-1	-	few	TRBV27	TGTGCCAGCAGTCCCTGGGACACCACTGAAGCTTTCTTT	CASSPWDTTEAFF
TRBJ2-3	TRBD2	-	TRBV9	TGTGCCAGCAGCGACCGACTAGCTGGCACAGATACGCAGTATTTT	CASSDRLAGTDTQYF
TRBJ1-5	TRBD1	-	TRBV9	TGTGCCAGCAGCGTAGAGGGGGACAGTAATCAGCCCCAGCATTTT	CASSVEGDSNQPQHF
TRBJ1-5	-	-	TRBV5-8	TGTGCCAGCAACCCCCAGCATTTT	CASNPQHF
TRBJ1-1	-	-	TRBV11-2	TGTGCCAGCATCGGGGGGCGCACTGAAGCTTTCTTT	CASIGGRTEAFF
TRBJ2-1	-	few	TRBV7-9	TGTGCCAGCAGCCCCCGAGGACCCTATGAGCAGTTCTTC	CASSPRGPYEQFF
TRBJ1-3	-	-	TRBV6-5	TGTGCCAGCAGTTACGCCTCTGGAAACACCATATATTTT	CASSYASGNTIYF
TRBJ1-2	-	few	TRBV6-5	TGTGCCAGCAGCCAGGGCGTTGGTTACACCTTC	CASSQGVGYTF
TRBJ2-5	-	-	TRBV2	TGTGCCAGCAGACAGGAAGTGGGTCAAGAGACCCAGTACTTC	CASRQEVGQETQYF
TRBJ2-3	TRBD2	-	TRBV6-6	TGTGCCAGCAGTTACCTAGCGGGACCTAGCACAGATACGCAGTATTTT	CASSYLAGPSTDTQYF
TRBJ1-2	-	-	TRBV7-3	TGTGCCAGCAGCTTGGAGGGAAACTATGGCTACACCTTC	CASSLEGNYGYTF
TRBJ1-1	-	-	TRBV7-8	TGTGCCAGCAGCTTATTGGGGGGTTTTAAGAACACTGAAGCTTTCTTT	CASSLLGGFKNTEAFF
TRBJ2-5	-	-	TRBV6-6	TGTGCCAGCAGTTACCCACAACAAGGCCAAGAGACCCAGTACTTC	CASSYPQQGQETQYF
TRBJ1-2	-	-	TRBV30	TGTGCCTGGAGTGTACGAGGTTTGGTGGTAGGCTACACCTTC	CAWSVRGLVVGYTF
TRBJ2-5	TRBD1	-	TRBV7-9	TGTGCCAGCAGCTTCAAGGACAGGGGAAGGGAGACCCAGTACTTC	CASSFKDRGRETQYF
TRBJ2-2	-	-	TRBV19	TGTGCCAGTAGTATCCGTTCCCAGGGAGCAAGCGGGGAGCTGTTTTTT	CASSIRSQGASGELFF
TRBJ2-2	TRBD1	-	TRBV7-9	TGTGCCAGCAGCCTAGGACAGGGCGGAAACACCGGGGAGCTGTTTTTT	CASSLGQGGNTGELFF
TRBJ1-1	-	-	TRBV5-1	TGCGCCAGCAGCTTGCTTTCCACAGGCGGGACTGAAGCTTTCTTT	CASSLLSTGGTEAFF
TRBJ2-1	-	-	TRBV6-1	TGTGCCTATTTGGACTACAATGAGCAGTTCTTC	CAYLDYNEQFF
TRBJ2-7	TRBD2	-	TRBV11-3	TGTGCCAGCAGCTTAAAGCCCCCCATCAGCGGGAGATACGAGCAGTACTTC	CASSLKPPISGRYEQYF